These 27 T cell receptor beta chains share one sample of origin, sequenced in a study of beta chain features in type 1 diabetes. Overall study results and limits: Type 1 diabetes patients had TCRB CDR3s that were shorter (moderately but significantly so) in all four CD4+ subsets.

Every bit of the isolated RNA underwent reverse transcription, so sequencing read expressed TCRB transcripts. The table came from immunoSEQ multiplex PCR; TCRdb's copy has only in-frame clones and leaves some out. The table includes some 140,000 clones, 7.5% to 9.5% detected once. For these receptors, no antigen is known. Sample: central memory CD4+ T cells from blood. The receptors originated from a man aged 25-45 years with type 1 diabetes.

The chain carries TRBV4-3 and TRBJ1-5; no definite D call. The ends were cut back, 0 bases at V and 7 bases at J, with 10 bases in the middle. Germline CDR1 LGHNA, CDR2 YSLEER. The CDR3 extends over 14 amino acids. The CDR3 region is CASSQESGRQPQHF. The CDR3 DNA reads as TGCGCCAGCAGCCAAGAGTCAGGTCGACAGCCCCAGCATTTT.

This clone was recorded a few times. The chain has TRBV5-6 and TRBJ2-7; D perhaps matches TRBD2 (5 bases). The CDR3 has 14 residues. V was shortened by 7 bases and J by 1 base, with 15 bases between the two germline ends. Germline CDR1 SGHDT, CDR2 YYEEEE. The DNA for the CDR3 is TGTGCCAGCGGCTATGGACGGGAATCCTACGAGCAGTACTTC. Its translation is CASGYGRESYEQYF. The full variable domain, rest sourced from reference TRBV5-6 and TRBJ2-7, is DAGVTQSPTHLIKTRGQQVTLRCSPKSGHDTVSWYQQALGQGPQFIFQYYEEEERQRGNFPDRFSGHQFPNYSSELNVNALLLGDSALYLCASGYGRESYEQYFGPGTRLTVT.

The chain combines TRBV19 with TRBJ2-7; tentative D call: TRBD1 (5 bases). Germline CDR1 and CDR2: LNHDA and SQIVND (reference sequence). The CDR3 spans 12 residues. V was shortened by 4 bases and J by 3 bases, with 7 bases between the two germline ends. DNA for the CDR3: TGTGCCAGTAGTAGCCAGGGCTACGAGCAGTACTTC. It specifies CASSSQGYEQYF.

This clone was counted between two and nine times. The genes are TRBV19 and TRBJ2-2; D remains unclear. The CDR3 has 13 residues. The germline V and J ends were trimmed by 9 bases and 3 bases, with 11 bases remaining between them. CDR1 and CDR2 from the germline V gene are LNHDA and SQIVND (reference sequence). The CDR3 sequence is CASTVYDTGELFF. CDR3 sequence (DNA): TGTGCCAGCACGGTGTATGACACCGGGGAGCTGTTTTTT.

This chain links TRBV19 with TRBJ2-5; no reliable D call. Germline values: CDR1 LNHDA, CDR2 SQIVND (reference sequence). V was cut by 1 base and J by 5 bases, with 8 bases left in between. CDR3 length equals 13 residues. Here the CDR3 reads CASSIGGLETQYF. CDR3 DNA sequence: TGTGCCAGTAGTATAGGAGGATTGGAGACCCAGTACTTC.

This clone was recorded a few times. Additional DNA sequences in this sample encode the identical CDR3. V gene TRBV28 combines with J gene TRBJ1-1, with D perhaps TRBD1 (6 bases). Trimming left V 2 bases short and J 5 bases short, with 6 bases between. Per the germline V gene, CDR1 is MDHEN and CDR2 is SYDVKM. The CDR3 length is 12 residues. The CDR3 loop reads CASSLRGTEAFF. CDR3 nucleotides: TGTGCCAGCAGTTTAAGGGGGACTGAAGCTTTCTTT.

This clone was seen a handful of times. The J gene is TRBJ2-1, the V gene TRBV28; 8 nucleotides match TRBD1. V lost 7 bases, J lost 9 bases, and 8 bases stayed unmatched. The germline CDR1 and CDR2 sequences are MDHEN and SYDVKM. This CDR3 contains 13 residues. The CDR3 loop is CASTLVGTGEQFF. CDR3 coding DNA: TGTGCCAGCACCCTGGTGGGGACAGGTGAGCAGTTCTTC.

In its sample, this clone was seen a few times. The rearrangement links TRBV6-6 to TRBJ2-5; possibly TRBD2 for D (6 bases). Trimming shortened V by 2 bases and J by 5 bases, and 9 bases separated the two germline ends. The germline V gene encodes CDR1 MNHNY and CDR2 SVGAGI (reference sequence). The CDR3 runs to 13 residues. The CDR3 DNA is TGTGCCAGCAGTTACGGGGGGAGCGAGACCCAGTACTTC. It specifies CASSYGGSETQYF.

This clone has only a few counts. The CDR3 here is CASRMDRANTEAFF. The CDR3 region has the DNA TGTGCCAGTAGGATGGACAGGGCGAACACTGAAGCTTTCTTT. The chain links TRBV19 to TRBJ1-1, with TRBD1 matching 8 bases. The V gene's germline CDR1 is LNHDA and CDR2 SQIVND (reference sequence). This CDR3 spans 14 amino acids. Losses at the gene ends were 6 bases for V and 1 base for J; bases not matched to a gene: 4.

In this sample, this clone turned up a few times. J is TRBJ2-1 and V is TRBV7-3, with a weak D call TRBD2 (6 bases). This CDR3 contains 13 residues. Trimming removed 2 bases at V and 9 bases at J, with 11 bases between. Germline CDR1 and CDR2: SGHTA and FQGTGA. CDR3 region: CASSLSQGGEQFF. The CDR3 DNA follows: TGTGCCAGCAGCTTATCTCAGGGAGGTGAGCAGTTCTTC.

The V gene is TRBV28, the J gene TRBJ2-7; 8 bases align to TRBD2. The junction had 5 bases not matched to a gene; V was cut back by 6 bases and J by 1 base. The CDR3 sequence is 14 residues long. Germline V gene sequence: CDR1 MDHEN, CDR2 SYDVKM. The CDR3 sequence is CASSRGGFSYEQYF. The CDR3 nucleotides read TGTGCCAGCAGCCGGGGGGGATTTTCCTACGAGCAGTACTTC.

This clone was seen only a few times. This rearrangement joins TRBV5-1 to TRBJ2-7, with TRBD1 as a possible D gene (5 bases). The CDR3 spans 12 residues. The V gene's germline CDR1 is SGHRS and CDR2 YFSETQ. V lost 4 bases to trimming and J lost 9 bases, with 14 bases between them. DNA of the CDR3: TGCGCCAGCAGCGCAGAGGACACCCGGCAGTACTTC. It encodes CASSAEDTRQYF.

The CDR3 reads CAILPTGRGEKLFF. In nucleotides, the CDR3 is TGTGCCATCCTCCCCACAGGAAGGGGTGAAAAACTGTTTTTT. The chain links TRBV7-9 to TRBJ1-4, with D maybe TRBD1 (5 bases). Trimming removed 10 bases from V and 7 bases from J, with 19 bases in between. CDR1 and CDR2 from the germline V gene are SEHNR and FQNEAQ (reference sequence). The CDR3 runs to 14 residues.

The rearrangement links TRBV11-2 to TRBJ2-1; D perhaps matches TRBD2 (6 bases). Germline-derived CDR1 and CDR2 are SGHAT and FQNNGV. V was clipped by 2 bases and J by 0 bases, with 11 bases between them. The CDR3 covers 16 residues. CDR3 amino acids: CASSLWATSSYNEQFF. Written as DNA, the CDR3 is TGTGCCAGCAGCTTATGGGCGACTAGCTCCTACAATGAGCAGTTCTTC.

This clone occurred a few times. The V and J genes are TRBV5-1 and TRBJ2-3; 7 bases match TRBD2. The CDR3 is 14 residues long. CDR1 SGHRS and CDR2 YFSETQ come from the germline V gene. Trimming removed 4 bases from V and 0 bases from J; junction bases left unmatched: 2. Here the CDR3 reads CASSVSGSTDTQYF. The CDR3 nucleotides read TGCGCCAGCAGCGTTAGCGGGAGCACAGATACGCAGTATTTT.

The chain couples TRBV12-5 to TRBJ2-3; D not resolved. From germline, CDR1 is LGHNT and CDR2 FRNRAP. This CDR3 is 11 amino acids long. V lost 7 bases, J lost 3 bases, and 5 bases lay in between. In nucleotides, the CDR3 is TGTGCTAGTGTTAGAACAGATACGCAGTATTTT. Translating gives CASVRTDTQYF.

This chain links TRBV28 with TRBJ2-5; 7 nucleotides match TRBD2. This CDR3 contains 15 residues. Germline CDR1 MDHEN, CDR2 SYDVKM. Losses at the gene ends were 3 bases for V and 5 bases for J; bases not matched to a gene: 9. The CDR3, as DNA: TGTGCCAGCAGTTTGGCGGGGGTAATGGGGGAGACCCAGTACTTC. This sequence encodes CASSLAGVMGETQYF.

The sample holds a few counts of this clone. CDR3 bases: TGTGCCAGCTCACCGGCAGGGGGCCTGGGCGAGCAGTACTTC. Its translation: CASSPAGGLGEQYF. V usage is TRBV18 and J usage is TRBJ2-7, with 8 bases matching TRBD1. Trimming removed 3 bases from V and 6 bases from J; junction bases left unmatched: 7. The CDR3 spans 14 residues. The germline V gene encodes CDR1 KGHSH and CDR2 LQKENI.

This chain links TRBV18 with TRBJ2-5; 9 nucleotides match TRBD2. The CDR3 runs 15 residues. The ends lost 3 bases at V and 2 bases at J; junction bases unmatched: 4. CDR1 and CDR2 from the germline V gene are KGHSH and LQKENI. The CDR3 sequence: CASSPKSGGQETQYF. CDR3 in DNA: TGTGCCAGCTCACCTAAAAGCGGGGGGCAAGAGACCCAGTACTTC.

The CDR3 coding sequence is TGTGCCACCCGAGGGTCAGGGGGCTCCTCTAATGGCTACACCTTC. Translation gives CATRGSGGSSNGYTF. V usage is TRBV10-3 and J usage is TRBJ1-2, with TRBD1 matching 8 bases. J was trimmed by 6 bases and V by 10 bases; bases with no gene match: 16. The CDR3 loop spans 15 amino acids. Germline CDR1 is ENHRY and CDR2 is SYGVKD.

This clone was observed a handful of times. The J gene is TRBJ2-5, the V gene TRBV6-6, with D tentatively TRBD1 (6 bases). V lost 2 bases to trimming and J lost 1 base, with 11 bases between them. This CDR3 has 15 residues. Germline assignment: CDR1 MNHNY and CDR2 SVGAGI (reference sequence). CDR3 in amino acids: CASSYEGTRQETQYF. CDR3 nucleotides: TGTGCCAGCAGTTACGAAGGGACACGCCAAGAGACCCAGTACTTC.

The chain combines TRBV7-6 with TRBJ2-7; weak D call: TRBD1 (6 bases). This CDR3 contains 16 residues. Germline assignment: CDR1 SGHVS and CDR2 FNYEAQ. The V end lost 5 bases, the J end lost 1 base, and 18 bases lay between the germline ends. CDR3 protein: CASSTQYRATSYEQYF. The CDR3 DNA sequence: TGTGCCAGCAGCACCCAATACAGGGCTACATCCTACGAGCAGTACTTC.

This clone was found a few times. The chain combines TRBV9 with TRBJ1-5; possibly TRBD1 for D (5 bases). Germline assignment: CDR1 SGDLS and CDR2 YYNGEE. Trimming shortened V by 2 bases and J by 9 bases, and 12 bases separated the two germline ends. There are 13 residues in the CDR3. The CDR3 here is CASSVSTATPQHF. DNA for the CDR3: TGTGCCAGCAGCGTCTCGACAGCCACGCCCCAGCATTTT.

The rearrangement uses TRBV28 and TRBJ2-6; D not certain. V lost 6 bases and J lost 2, with 14 bases in between. Germline V lookup: CDR1 MDHEN, CDR2 SYDVKM. This CDR3 is built from 16 residues. CDR3 DNA: TGTGCCAGCAGGAACAGAATGATCCCTGGGGCCAACGTCCTGACTTTC. This encodes CASRNRMIPGANVLTF.

This clone was counted only a few times. The chain recombines TRBV14 with TRBJ2-3, with a weak D call TRBD1 (5 bases). Trimming cost V 2 bases and J 6 bases, with 12 bases left between them. Germline CDR1 and CDR2: SGHDN and FVKESK. The CDR3 contains 14 residues. CDR3 loop: CASSQTQGWDTQYF. The CDR3 nucleotides are TGTGCCAGCAGCCAAACGCAGGGATGGGATACGCAGTATTTT.

This chain's CDR3 is CSVDRGPENIQYF. DNA for the CDR3: TGCAGCGTTGACAGGGGTCCAGAAAACATTCAGTACTTC. The V and J genes are TRBV29-1 and TRBJ2-4; D perhaps matches TRBD1 (6 bases). Trimming stripped 3 bases from V and 5 bases from J, with 11 bases between. CDR3 size: 13 residues. CDR1 and CDR2 (germline): SQVTM, ANQGSEA.

The gene calls are TRBV4-2 and TRBJ2-1, with 9 nucleotides matching TRBD2. Germline V gene lookup returns CDR1 LGHNA and CDR2 YNFKEQ. The CDR3 has 17 residues. Trimming removed 0 bases from V and 7 bases from J; junction bases left unmatched: 10. CDR3 residues: CASSQDLRRGGRNEQFF. In DNA, the CDR3 is TGTGCCAGCAGCCAAGATTTAAGGCGGGGGGGCCGAAATGAGCAGTTCTTC.